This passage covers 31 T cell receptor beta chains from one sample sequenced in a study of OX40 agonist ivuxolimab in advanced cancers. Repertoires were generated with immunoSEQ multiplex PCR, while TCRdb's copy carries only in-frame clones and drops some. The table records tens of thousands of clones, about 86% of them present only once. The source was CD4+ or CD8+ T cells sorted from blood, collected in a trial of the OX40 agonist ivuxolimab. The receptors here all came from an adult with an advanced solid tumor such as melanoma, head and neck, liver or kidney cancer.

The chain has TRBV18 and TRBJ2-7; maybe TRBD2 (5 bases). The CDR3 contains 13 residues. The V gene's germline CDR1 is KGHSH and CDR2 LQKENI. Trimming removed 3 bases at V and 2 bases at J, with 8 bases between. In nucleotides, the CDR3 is TGTGCCAGCTCACCGAGCGGCACCTACGAGCAGTACTTC. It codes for CASSPSGTYEQYF.

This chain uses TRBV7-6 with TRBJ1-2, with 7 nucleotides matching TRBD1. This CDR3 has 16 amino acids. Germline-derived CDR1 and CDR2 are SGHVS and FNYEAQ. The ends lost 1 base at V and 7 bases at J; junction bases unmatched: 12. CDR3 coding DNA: TGTGCCAGCAGCTTAGGAGGGGGCGGGGGTAGTGGTGGCTACACCTTC. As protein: CASSLGGGGGSGGYTF. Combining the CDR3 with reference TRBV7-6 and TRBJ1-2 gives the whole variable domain GAGVSQSPRYKVTKRGQDVALRCDPISGHVSLYWYRQALGQGPEFLTYFNYEAQQDKSGLPNDRFSAERPEGSISTLTIQRTEQRDSAMYRCASSLGGGGGSGGYTFGSGTRLTVV.

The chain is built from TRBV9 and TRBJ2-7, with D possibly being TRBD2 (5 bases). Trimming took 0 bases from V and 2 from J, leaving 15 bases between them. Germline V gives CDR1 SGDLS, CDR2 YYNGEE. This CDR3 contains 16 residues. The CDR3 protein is CASSVAGSVGPYEQYF. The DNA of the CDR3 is TGTGCCAGCAGCGTAGCGGGGTCCGTAGGTCCCTACGAGCAGTACTTC.

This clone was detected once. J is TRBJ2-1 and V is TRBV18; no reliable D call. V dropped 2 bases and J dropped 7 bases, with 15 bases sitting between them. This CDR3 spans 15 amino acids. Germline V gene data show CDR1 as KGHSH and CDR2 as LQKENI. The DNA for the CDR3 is TGTGCCAGCTCACCAGACCGAGACTCGGTTAATGAGCAGTTCTTC. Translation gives CASSPDRDSVNEQFF.

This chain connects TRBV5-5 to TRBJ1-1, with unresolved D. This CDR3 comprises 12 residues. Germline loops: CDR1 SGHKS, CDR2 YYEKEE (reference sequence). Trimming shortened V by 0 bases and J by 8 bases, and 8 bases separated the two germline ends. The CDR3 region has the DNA TGTGCCAGCAGCTTGGTCGGAGGCGAAGCTTTCTTT. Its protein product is CASSLVGGEAFF.

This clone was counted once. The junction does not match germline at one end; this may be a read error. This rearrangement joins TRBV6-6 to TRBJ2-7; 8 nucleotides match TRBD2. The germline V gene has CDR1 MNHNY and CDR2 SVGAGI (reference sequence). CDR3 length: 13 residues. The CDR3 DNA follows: TGTGCCAGCAGTAACTCGGGGGGGGTAGAGCAGTACTTC. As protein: CASSNSGGVEQYF.

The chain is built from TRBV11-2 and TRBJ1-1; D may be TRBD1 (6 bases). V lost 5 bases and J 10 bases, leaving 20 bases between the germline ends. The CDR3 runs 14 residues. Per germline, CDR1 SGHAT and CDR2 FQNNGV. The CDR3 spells CASSQGQGTTPAFF. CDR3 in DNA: TGTGCCAGCAGCCAAGGGCAGGGGACTACTCCAGCTTTCTTT.

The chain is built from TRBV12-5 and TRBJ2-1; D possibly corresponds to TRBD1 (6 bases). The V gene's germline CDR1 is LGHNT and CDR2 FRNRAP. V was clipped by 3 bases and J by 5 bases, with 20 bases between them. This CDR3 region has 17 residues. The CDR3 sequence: CASGFLLVGQMNNEQFF. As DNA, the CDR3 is TGTGCTAGTGGTTTCCTCCTCGTAGGACAGATGAACAATGAGCAGTTCTTC.

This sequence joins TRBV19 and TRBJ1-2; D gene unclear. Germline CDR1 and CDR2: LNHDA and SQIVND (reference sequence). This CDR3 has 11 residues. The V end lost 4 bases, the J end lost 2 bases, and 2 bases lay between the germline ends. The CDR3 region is CASSKNYGYTF. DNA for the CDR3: TGTGCCAGTAGTAAGAACTATGGCTACACCTTC.

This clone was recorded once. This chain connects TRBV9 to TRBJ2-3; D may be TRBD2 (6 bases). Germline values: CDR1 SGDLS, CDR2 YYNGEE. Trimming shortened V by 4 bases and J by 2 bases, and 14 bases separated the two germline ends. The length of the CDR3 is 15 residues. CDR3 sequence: CASSTGLQSTDTQYF. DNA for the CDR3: TGTGCCAGCAGCACGGGACTCCAGTCCACAGATACGCAGTATTTT.

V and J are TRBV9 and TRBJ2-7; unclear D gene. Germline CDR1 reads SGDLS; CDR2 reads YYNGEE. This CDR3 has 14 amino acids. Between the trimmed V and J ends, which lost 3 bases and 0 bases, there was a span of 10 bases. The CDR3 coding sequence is TGTGCCAGCAGCGCCAAGGACCTCTCCTACGAGCAGTACTTC. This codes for CASSAKDLSYEQYF.

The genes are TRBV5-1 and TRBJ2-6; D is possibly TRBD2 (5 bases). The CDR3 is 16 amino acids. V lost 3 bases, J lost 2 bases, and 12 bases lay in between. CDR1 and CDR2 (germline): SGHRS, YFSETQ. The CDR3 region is CASSSPGVAGANVLTF. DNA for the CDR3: TGCGCCAGCAGCTCCCCCGGGGTCGCTGGGGCCAACGTCCTGACTTTC.

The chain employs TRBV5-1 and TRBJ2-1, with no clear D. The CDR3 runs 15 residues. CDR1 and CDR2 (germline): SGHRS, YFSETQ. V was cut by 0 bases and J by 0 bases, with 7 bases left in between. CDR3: CASSLALSSYNEQFF. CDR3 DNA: TGCGCCAGCAGCTTGGCCCTGAGCTCCTACAATGAGCAGTTCTTC.

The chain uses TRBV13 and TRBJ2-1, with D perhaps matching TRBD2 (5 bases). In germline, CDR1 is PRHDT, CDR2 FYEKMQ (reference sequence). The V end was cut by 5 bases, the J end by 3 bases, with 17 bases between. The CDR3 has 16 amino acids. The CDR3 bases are TGTGCCAGCAGCCCGCTCGGGGATTACTACTACAATGAGCAGTTCTTC. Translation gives CASSPLGDYYYNEQFF.

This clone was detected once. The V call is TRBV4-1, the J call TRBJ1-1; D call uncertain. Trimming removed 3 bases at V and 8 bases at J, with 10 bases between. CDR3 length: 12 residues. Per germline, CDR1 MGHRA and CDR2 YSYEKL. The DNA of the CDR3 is TGCGCCAGCAGCCAGGGAACTTCCGAAGCTTTCTTT. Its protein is CASSQGTSEAFF.

CDR3 in amino acids: CASSSRDTSYNEQFF. The DNA of the CDR3 is TGTGCCAGCAGCTCCCGGGACACTTCCTACAATGAGCAGTTCTTC. The chain has TRBV7-8 and TRBJ2-1, with D perhaps TRBD1 (6 bases). V lost 4 bases to trimming and J lost 1 base, with 11 bases between them. Per the germline V gene, CDR1 is SGHVS and CDR2 is FQNEAQ. The CDR3 spans 15 residues.

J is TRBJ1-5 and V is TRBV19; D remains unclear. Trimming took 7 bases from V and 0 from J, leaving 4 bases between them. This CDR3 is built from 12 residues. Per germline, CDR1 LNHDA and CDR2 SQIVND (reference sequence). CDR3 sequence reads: CASTGSNQPQHF. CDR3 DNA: TGTGCCAGTACGGGTAGCAATCAGCCCCAGCATTTT.

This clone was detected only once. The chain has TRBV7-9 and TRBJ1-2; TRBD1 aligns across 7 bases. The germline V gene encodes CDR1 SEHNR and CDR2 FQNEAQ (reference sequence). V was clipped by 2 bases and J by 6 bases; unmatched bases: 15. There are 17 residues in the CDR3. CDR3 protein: CASSLPREKDRSDGYTF. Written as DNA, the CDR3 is TGTGCCAGCAGCTTACCTCGAGAAAAGGACAGGTCCGATGGCTACACCTTC.

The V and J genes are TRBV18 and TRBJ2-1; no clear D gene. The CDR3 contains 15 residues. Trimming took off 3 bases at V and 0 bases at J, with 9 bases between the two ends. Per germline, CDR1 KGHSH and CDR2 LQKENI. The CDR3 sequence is CASSPSWSSYNEQFF. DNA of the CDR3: TGTGCCAGCTCACCTAGCTGGAGCTCCTACAATGAGCAGTTCTTC. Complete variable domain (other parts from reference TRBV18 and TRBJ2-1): NAGVMQNPRHLVRRRGQEARLRCSPMKGHSHVYWYRQLPEEGLKFMVYLQKENIIDESGMPKERFSAEFPKEGPSILRIQQVVRGDSAAYFCASSPSWSSYNEQFFGPGTRLTVL.

This CDR3 reads CASSVLASGYNEQFF. DNA of the CDR3: TGCGCCAGCAGCGTTCTAGCGTCAGGCTACAATGAGCAGTTCTTC. The V gene is TRBV10-1, the J gene TRBJ2-1, with D perhaps matching TRBD2 (6 bases). CDR1 is WNHNN, CDR2 SYGVQD, per germline (reference sequence). The CDR3 has 15 residues. The V end was cut by 6 bases, the J end by 3 bases, with 15 bases between.

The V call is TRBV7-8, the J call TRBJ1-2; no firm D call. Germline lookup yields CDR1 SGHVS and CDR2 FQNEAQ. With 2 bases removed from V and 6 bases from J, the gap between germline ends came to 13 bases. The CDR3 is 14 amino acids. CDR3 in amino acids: CASSLNQNLNGYTF. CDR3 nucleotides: TGTGCCAGCAGCTTAAACCAAAATTTAAATGGCTACACCTTC.

In nucleotides, the CDR3 is TGTGCCAGCAGCTTAGCGGCAGGGCAGCCCCAGCATTTT. Residues: CASSLAAGQPQHF. The chain carries TRBV11-2 and TRBJ1-5, with D possibly TRBD1 on 5 matching bases. Trimming cost V 1 base and J 7 bases, with 8 bases left between them. The CDR3 consists of 13 residues. Germline V gives CDR1 SGHAT, CDR2 FQNNGV. The complete variable domain, with remaining parts taken from reference TRBV11-2 and TRBJ1-5, reads EAGVAQSPRYKIIEKRQSVAFWCNPISGHATLYWYQQILGQGPKLLIQFQNNGVVDDSQLPKDRFSAERLKGVDSTLKIQPAKLEDSAVYLCASSLAAGQPQHFGDGTRLSIL.

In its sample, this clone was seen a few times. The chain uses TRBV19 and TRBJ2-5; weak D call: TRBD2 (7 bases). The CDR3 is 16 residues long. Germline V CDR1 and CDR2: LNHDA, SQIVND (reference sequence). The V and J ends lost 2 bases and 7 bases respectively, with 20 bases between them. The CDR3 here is CASSIRGGGQLGTQYF. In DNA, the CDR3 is TGTGCCAGTAGTATACGGGGCGGGGGCCAACTCGGGACCCAGTACTTC.

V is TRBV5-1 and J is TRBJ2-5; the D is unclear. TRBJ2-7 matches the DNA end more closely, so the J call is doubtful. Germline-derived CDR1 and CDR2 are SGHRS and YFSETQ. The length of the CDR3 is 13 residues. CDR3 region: CASSFGSSYEQYF. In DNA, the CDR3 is TGCGCCAGCAGCTTTGGCAGCTCCTACGAGCAGTACTTC.

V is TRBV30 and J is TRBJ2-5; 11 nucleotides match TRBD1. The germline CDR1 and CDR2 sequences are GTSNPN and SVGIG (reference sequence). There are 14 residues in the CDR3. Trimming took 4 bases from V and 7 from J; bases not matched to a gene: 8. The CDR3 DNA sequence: TGTGCCTGGAAAGGGACAGGGGGGAAGGGGACCCAGTACTTC. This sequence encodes CAWKGTGGKGTQYF.

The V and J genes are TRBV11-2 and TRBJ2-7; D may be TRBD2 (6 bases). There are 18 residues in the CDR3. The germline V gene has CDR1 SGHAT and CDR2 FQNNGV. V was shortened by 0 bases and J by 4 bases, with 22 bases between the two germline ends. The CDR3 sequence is CASSLDVASGRLTYEQYF. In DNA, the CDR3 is TGTGCCAGCAGCTTAGATGTCGCCTCTGGGAGGTTAACTTACGAGCAGTACTTC.

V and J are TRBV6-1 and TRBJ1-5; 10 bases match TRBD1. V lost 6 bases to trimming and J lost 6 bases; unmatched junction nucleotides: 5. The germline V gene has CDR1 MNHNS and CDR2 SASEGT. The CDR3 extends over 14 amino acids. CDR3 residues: CASRGTGALQPQHF. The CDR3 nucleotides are TGTGCCAGCAGAGGGACAGGGGCGCTTCAGCCCCAGCATTTT.

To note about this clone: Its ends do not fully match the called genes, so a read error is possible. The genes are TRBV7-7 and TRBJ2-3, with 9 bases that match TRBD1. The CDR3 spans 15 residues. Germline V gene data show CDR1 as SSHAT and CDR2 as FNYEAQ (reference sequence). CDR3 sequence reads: CASSWGQGGTDTQYF. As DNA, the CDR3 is TGTGCTAGCAGCTGGGGACAGGGAGGCACAGATACGCAGTATTTT.

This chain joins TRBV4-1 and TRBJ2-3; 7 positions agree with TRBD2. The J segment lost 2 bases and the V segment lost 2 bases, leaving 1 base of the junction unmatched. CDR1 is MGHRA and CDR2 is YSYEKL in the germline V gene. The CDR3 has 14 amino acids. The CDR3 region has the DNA TGCGCCAGCAGCCAAACTAGCGACACAGATACGCAGTATTTT. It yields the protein CASSQTSDTDTQYF.

CDR3 sequence reads: CASSSRGGTEAFF. The DNA of the CDR3 is TGCGCCAGCAGCTCCCGCGGGGGGACTGAAGCTTTCTTT. The chain has TRBV4-3 and TRBJ1-1; D might be TRBD1 (5 bases). Trimming cost V 5 bases and J 5 bases, with 12 bases left between them. Germline V gives CDR1 LGHNA, CDR2 YSLEER. The CDR3 is made up of 13 amino acids.

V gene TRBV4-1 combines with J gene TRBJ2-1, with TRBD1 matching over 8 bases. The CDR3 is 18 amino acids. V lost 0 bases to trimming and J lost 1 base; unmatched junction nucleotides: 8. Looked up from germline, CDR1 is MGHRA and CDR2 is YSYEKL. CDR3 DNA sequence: TGCGCCAGCAGCCAAGATGCCGAACAGGGGGGATCCTACAATGAGCAGTTCTTC. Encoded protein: CASSQDAEQGGSYNEQFF.